A selection of T cell receptor beta chains follows, all from one sample in a study of a mutant IDH1 vaccine in newly diagnosed glioma. The table came from immunoSEQ multiplex PCR; TCRdb's copy has only in-frame clones and leaves some out. The sample shows tens of thousands of clones, under 90% of them seen only once. These receptors' antigens are unknown. The sequences come from PBMCs, collected from a glioma patient whose treatment included an IDH1 peptide vaccine. The receptors were sampled from a man aged 45-65 years with glioma. Each CDR3 is given with its conserved first and last residue. D genes are given only for firm matches. Size is omitted from some rows. Given values are once, few, many or a class for expanded clones.

CDR3aa: CASSSNRSQPQHF; CDR3nt: TGTGCCAGCAGCAGTAACAGGAGTCAGCCCCAGCATTTT; j_gene: TRBJ1-5; d_gene: NA; abundance: NA; v_gene: TRBV21-1
CDR3aa: CASSSGLAGWSADTQYF; CDR3nt: TGTGCCAGCAGCTCGGGGCTGGCGGGGTGGTCCGCAGATACGCAGTATTTT; j_gene: TRBJ2-3; d_gene: NA; abundance: few; v_gene: TRBV11-2
CDR3aa: CASSLVDRVDYYGYTF; CDR3nt: TGTGCCAGCAGCTTAGTGGACAGGGTTGATTACTATGGCTACACCTTC; j_gene: TRBJ1-2; d_gene: TRBD1; abundance: NA; v_gene: TRBV7-8
CDR3aa: CATITGRGRVDAFF; CDR3nt: TGTGCCACCATTACTGGAAGAGGCAGGGTAGACGCTTTCTTT; j_gene: TRBJ1-1; d_gene: NA; abundance: NA; v_gene: TRBV6-1
CDR3aa: CASSRGRGLPETQYF; CDR3nt: TGTGCCAGCAGTAGGGGCAGGGGCCTCCCGGAGACCCAGTACTTC; j_gene: TRBJ2-5; d_gene: NA; abundance: NA; v_gene: TRBV6-1
CDR3aa: CASSLGRGGGAETQYF; CDR3nt: TGTGCCAGCAGCTTAGGTCGGGGGGGAGGGGCGGAGACCCAGTACTTC; j_gene: TRBJ2-5; d_gene: TRBD2; abundance: NA; v_gene: TRBV5-6
CDR3aa: CASSADRDRVDKNTEAFF; CDR3nt: TGCGCCAGCAGCGCAGACCGGGACAGGGTGGACAAGAACACTGAAGCTTTCTTT; j_gene: TRBJ1-1; d_gene: TRBD1; abundance: NA; v_gene: TRBV5-1
CDR3aa: CSVVGQGNYGYTF; CDR3nt: TGCAGCGTTGTGGGACAGGGGAACTATGGCTACACCTTC; j_gene: TRBJ1-2; d_gene: TRBD1; abundance: NA; v_gene: TRBV29-1
CDR3aa: CASSPSIHEQYF; CDR3nt: TGTGCCAGCTCACCAAGCATCCACGAGCAGTACTTC; j_gene: TRBJ2-7; d_gene: NA; abundance: NA; v_gene: TRBV18
CDR3aa: CASRTGGLGELFF; CDR3nt: TGTGCCAGCCGGACAGGGGGTCTCGGGGAGCTGTTTTTT; j_gene: TRBJ2-2; d_gene: TRBD1; abundance: NA; v_gene: TRBV6-1
CDR3aa: CASRLTGGDYGYTF; CDR3nt: TGTGCCAGCAGGCTCACAGGGGGCGACTATGGCTACACCTTC; j_gene: TRBJ1-2; d_gene: TRBD1; abundance: NA; v_gene: TRBV2
CDR3aa: CASSMGAGPSSYEQYF; CDR3nt: TGTGCCAGTAGTATGGGCGCGGGTCCTAGCTCCTACGAGCAGTACTTC; j_gene: TRBJ2-7; d_gene: NA; abundance: NA; v_gene: TRBV19
CDR3aa: CASTAPELSTDTQYF; CDR3nt: TGTGCCAGCACGGCGCCGGAGCTGAGCACAGATACGCAGTATTTT; j_gene: TRBJ2-3; d_gene: NA; abundance: NA; v_gene: TRBV7-8
CDR3aa: CATLGQNTDTQYF; CDR3nt: TGTGCCACCCTAGGACAGAACACAGATACGCAGTATTTT; j_gene: TRBJ2-3; d_gene: NA; abundance: NA; v_gene: TRBV19
CDR3aa: CASSSSFKPYEQYF; CDR3nt: TGTGCCAGCAGTTCCTCTTTTAAACCCTACGAGCAGTACTTC; j_gene: TRBJ2-7; d_gene: NA; abundance: NA; v_gene: TRBV2
CDR3aa: CASRGASSGNQPQHF; CDR3nt: TGTGCCAGCAGAGGGGCCTCCTCGGGCAATCAGCCCCAGCATTTT; j_gene: TRBJ1-5; d_gene: NA; abundance: few; v_gene: TRBV6-5
CDR3aa: CASSQSARGVYGYTF; CDR3nt: TGCGCCAGCAGCCAATCCGCCAGGGGAGTCTATGGCTACACCTTC; j_gene: TRBJ1-2; d_gene: NA; abundance: NA; v_gene: TRBV4-3
CDR3aa: CAWGPGIGFYEQFF; CDR3nt: TGTGCCTGGGGTCCAGGGATAGGTTTCTATGAGCAGTTCTTC; j_gene: TRBJ2-1; d_gene: NA; abundance: NA; v_gene: TRBV30
CDR3aa: CASSDLGGSSYNEQFF; CDR3nt: TGTGCCAGCAGTGACTTGGGCGGGAGCTCCTACAATGAGCAGTTCTTC; j_gene: TRBJ2-1; d_gene: TRBD2; abundance: NA; v_gene: TRBV6-4
CDR3aa: CASSQDGAGGSQKLFF; CDR3nt: TGCGCCAGCAGCCAAGATGGGGCAGGCGGCTCCCAGAAACTGTTTTTT; j_gene: TRBJ1-4; d_gene: NA; abundance: NA; v_gene: TRBV4-1
CDR3aa: CASSLASEETQYF; CDR3nt: TGTGCCAGCAGCTTAGCGTCTGAAGAGACCCAGTACTTC; j_gene: TRBJ2-5; d_gene: NA; abundance: NA; v_gene: TRBV7-2
CDR3aa: CASSLAGVSEQYF; CDR3nt: TGCGCCAGCAGTCTAGCGGGAGTCTCCGAGCAGTACTTC; j_gene: TRBJ2-7; d_gene: TRBD2; abundance: few; v_gene: TRBV5-1
CDR3aa: CASSSPGSYEQYF; CDR3nt: TGTGCCAGCAGCTCGCCAGGGTCCTACGAGCAGTACTTC; j_gene: TRBJ2-7; d_gene: NA; abundance: NA; v_gene: TRBV7-9
CDR3aa: CASSIMGAGGPVELFF; CDR3nt: TGTGCCAGTAGTATAATGGGAGCGGGAGGGCCCGTGGAGCTGTTTTTT; j_gene: TRBJ2-2; d_gene: TRBD2; abundance: once; v_gene: TRBV19
CDR3aa: CASSLGGTSGGPSTDTQYF; CDR3nt: TGTGCCAGCAGCTTGGGGGGGACTAGCGGGGGGCCCAGCACAGATACGCAGTATTTT; j_gene: TRBJ2-3; d_gene: TRBD2; abundance: NA; v_gene: TRBV5-4
CDR3aa: CASSSMTSGGYEQYF; CDR3nt: TGTGCCAGCAGCTCGATGACTAGCGGGGGATACGAGCAGTACTTC; j_gene: TRBJ2-7; d_gene: TRBD2; abundance: NA; v_gene: TRBV5-6
CDR3aa: CASSLAAVYNEQFF; CDR3nt: TGTGCCAGCAGCTTAGCGGCAGTGTACAATGAGCAGTTCTTC; j_gene: TRBJ2-1; d_gene: NA; abundance: NA; v_gene: TRBV7-2
CDR3aa: CAVRTGTRYTGELFF; CDR3nt: TGTGCCGTACGAACCGGGACAAGGTACACCGGGGAGCTGTTTTTT; j_gene: TRBJ2-2; d_gene: NA; abundance: NA; v_gene: TRBV5-4
CDR3aa: CATSRRGGVSEKLFF; CDR3nt: TGTGCCACCAGCCGGCGGGGGGGTGTAAGTGAAAAACTGTTTTTT; j_gene: TRBJ1-4; d_gene: NA; abundance: NA; v_gene: TRBV15
CDR3aa: CASSSAETQYF; CDR3nt: TGTGCCAGCAGTTCCGCAGAGACCCAGTACTTC; j_gene: TRBJ2-5; d_gene: NA; abundance: NA; v_gene: TRBV6-5
CDR3aa: CASSMAGGYNEQFF; CDR3nt: TGTGCCAGCAGCATGGCGGGAGGATACAATGAGCAGTTCTTC; j_gene: TRBJ2-1; d_gene: TRBD2; abundance: few; v_gene: TRBV2
CDR3aa: CASSLGTALEAFF; CDR3nt: TGTGCCAGCAGCTTGGGGACAGCCCTTGAAGCTTTCTTT; j_gene: TRBJ1-1; d_gene: NA; abundance: NA; v_gene: TRBV5-6
CDR3aa: CAWSVRGLGDYGYTF; CDR3nt: TGTGCCTGGAGTGTAAGGGGCCTCGGGGACTATGGCTACACCTTC; j_gene: TRBJ1-2; d_gene: NA; abundance: few; v_gene: TRBV30
CDR3aa: CATLDGAMAQHF; CDR3nt: TGTGCCACTCTCGACGGGGCAATGGCCCAGCATTTT; j_gene: TRBJ1-5; d_gene: NA; abundance: NA; v_gene: TRBV27
CDR3aa: CASSLDRRLLTQYF; CDR3nt: TGTGCCAGCAGTTTGGACAGGCGCCTCCTAACCCAGTACTTC; j_gene: TRBJ2-5; d_gene: TRBD1; abundance: NA; v_gene: TRBV5-8
CDR3aa: CASSPPFGELFF; CDR3nt: TGTGCCAGCTCACCACCTTTCGGGGAGCTGTTTTTT; j_gene: TRBJ2-2; d_gene: NA; abundance: NA; v_gene: TRBV18
CDR3aa: CASRSNRVTNTGELFF; CDR3nt: TGTGCCAGCAGATCTAACAGAGTTACGAACACCGGGGAGCTGTTTTTT; j_gene: TRBJ2-2; d_gene: NA; abundance: NA; v_gene: TRBV28
CDR3aa: CASSYGIHYGYTF; CDR3nt: TGTGCCAGCAGTTACGGGATTCATTATGGCTACACCTTC; j_gene: TRBJ1-2; d_gene: NA; abundance: NA; v_gene: TRBV6-5
CDR3aa: CASSLGTGIYEQYF; CDR3nt: TGTGCCAGCAGCTTAGGGACAGGGATCTACGAGCAGTACTTC; j_gene: TRBJ2-7; d_gene: TRBD1; abundance: NA; v_gene: TRBV7-2